One T cell receptor beta chain is described in this entry. The sample originates from a study of blood T cell repertoires in COVID-19. Across the whole study: COVID-19 samples collected from the United States, Italy and Spain covered acute and convalescent phases.

Original analysis: Amplified reference gene primers provided the basis for estimating nucleated cell counts. Sequenced by immunoSEQ multiplex PCR; TCRdb stores in-frame clones only, minus some. The V and J calls and the clone size are those of that table, but D and trimming were determined from the DNA. The sample lists approximately 220,000 clones; around 83% were seen once. This CDR3 contains 17 residues. Participant age was roughly 18 to 95 years, and participants resided in about two dozen US areas. Participant reports of clinical history set cohort assignment. The V call is TRBV12-2, the J call TRBJ2-1; TRBD2 reflects the table's D call only, with no check against the DNA. TRBV12-2 counts as a pseudogene. Sequencing was performed on PBMCs or T cells enriched from blood (not recorded which). The sequence was obtained from a woman aged 35 to 49 with acute COVID-19. CDR3 loop: CASRLARGGRSYNEQFF. CDR3 sequence (DNA): TGTGCAAGTCGCTTAGCGCGCGGCGGGCGCTCCTACAATGAGCAGTTCTTC.